This TCR beta chain was recovered during a study of cytomegalovirus exposure and HLA in healthy donors. Study-wide results and caveats: The tendency of first-cohort TCR clusters to co-occur in the roughly 120 validation repertoires was the finding of a later analysis.

J lost 1 base, V lost 0 bases, and 7 bases had no gene match. This CDR3 is 17 amino acids long. CDR1 LGHNA and CDR2 YSLEER come from the germline V gene. The donors were in the approximately 130-subject validation cohort, distinct from the roughly 600-subject first cohort. The data were produced by immunoSEQ multiplex PCR, yet TCRdb's version contains in-frame clones alone and is incomplete. The table shows 60,000 to 80,000 clones, with 94% occurring only once. About this clone: No antigen is known for it.

This receptor was taken from a woman aged 18-29 years in good health and CMV-seropositive. The sample comprised PBMCs. The V and J genes are TRBV4-3 and TRBJ1-2; 8 bases are a match to TRBD1. The CDR3 is CASSQDIQGANNYGYTF. For the CDR3, the DNA is TGCGCCAGCAGCCAAGATATCCAGGGGGCCAATAACTATGGCTACACCTTC.